The 26 T cell receptor beta chains below come from one sample, sequenced in a study of radiotherapy plus CTLA-4 blockade in lung cancer. Only in-frame clones appear in the TCRdb table, and some are missing; sequencing was by immunoSEQ multiplex PCR. The sample records 50,000 or so clones, about 72% being singletons. Sequenced here: peripheral blood, sampled from a patient treated with radiotherapy plus ipilimumab. The receptors derive from a human donor with non-small cell lung cancer who had stable disease on radiotherapy plus ipilimumab.

The chain carries TRBV5-1 and TRBJ2-1; 12 positions match TRBD2. The CDR3 consists of 14 residues. With V trimmed by 0 bases and J by 9 bases, 1 base remained unmatched. Germline V gives CDR1 SGHRS, CDR2 YFSETQ. CDR3 sequence: CASSLELAGGEQFF. DNA of the CDR3: TGCGCCAGCAGCTTGGAACTAGCGGGGGGTGAGCAGTTCTTC.

The V gene is TRBV7-8, the J gene TRBJ1-1; no reliable D call. This CDR3 comprises 15 residues. V dropped 2 bases and J dropped 6 bases, with 16 bases sitting between them. CDR1 is SGHVS and CDR2 is FQNEAQ in the germline V gene. The CDR3 DNA reads TGTGCCAGCAGCTTATTGGAGGTGGCTAGGGCTGAAGCTTTCTTT. It translates to CASSLLEVARAEAFF. Full variable domain (remainder filled in from reference TRBV7-8 and TRBJ1-1): GAGVSQSPRYKVAKRGQDVALRCDPISGHVSLFWYQQALGQGPEFLTYFQNEAQLDKSGLPSDRFFAERPEGSVSTLKIQRTQQEDSAVYLCASSLLEVARAEAFFGQGTRLTVV.

This sequence joins TRBV11-2 and TRBJ2-5, with 14 bases lining up with TRBD2. CDR1 is SGHAT and CDR2 is FQNNGV in the germline V gene. The CDR3 covers 19 residues. J gave up 5 bases and V 10 bases, and 21 bases lay outside the gene matches. This CDR3 is CATSQFGLAGGITGETQYF. The CDR3 DNA sequence: TGTGCCACCTCTCAATTTGGACTAGCGGGGGGAATTACAGGGGAGACCCAGTACTTC.

The chain has TRBV5-8 and TRBJ2-1; D gene ambiguous. CDR3 length: 11 amino acids. The germline CDR1 and CDR2 sequences are SGHTS and YDEGEE. V lost 0 bases to trimming and J lost 14 bases, with 9 bases between them. Written as DNA, the CDR3 is TGTGCCAGCAGCTTGGCTGACGCGGAGTTCTTC. Protein sequence: CASSLADAEFF.

This rearrangement joins TRBV18 to TRBJ1-4; TRBD1 is a possible D gene (5 bases). Trimming stripped 1 base from V and 0 bases from J, with 12 bases between. Germline loops: CDR1 KGHSH, CDR2 LQKENI. This CDR3 spans 17 amino acids. The CDR3 DNA follows: TGTGCCAGCTCACCACGGGCAGGGAAGGCAACTAATGAAAAACTGTTTTTT. Protein product: CASSPRAGKATNEKLFF.

In this sample, this clone turned up once. The chain is built from TRBV2 and TRBJ2-3, with D perhaps TRBD1 or TRBD2 (5 bases each). V was shortened by 7 bases and J by 6 bases, with 11 bases between the two germline ends. The CDR3 is 12 amino acids. CDR1 is SNHLY, CDR2 FYNNEI, per germline. CDR3 in DNA: TGTGCCAGCACCATGTGGGGGGATACGCAGTATTTT. As protein: CASTMWGDTQYF.

The chain employs TRBV7-2 and TRBJ2-1; TRBD2 might be the D (7 bases). V lost 2 bases and J lost 4, with 12 bases in between. The CDR3 totals 15 residues. The germline CDR1 and CDR2 sequences are SGHTA and FQGNSA. The CDR3 loop reads CASSLNRGAYNEQFF. In DNA, the CDR3 is TGTGCCAGCAGCTTAAACCGGGGGGCTTACAATGAGCAGTTCTTC.

V usage is TRBV5-4 and J usage is TRBJ2-6, with D unresolved. Germline V gives CDR1 SGHNT, CDR2 YYREEE (reference sequence). The CDR3 runs 17 residues. Between the trimmed V and J ends, which lost 2 bases and 3 bases, there was a span of 15 bases. The CDR3 loop reads CASSLPGRTFGANVLTF. CDR3 nucleotides: TGTGCCAGCAGCTTACCCGGCAGGACGTTTGGGGCCAACGTCCTGACTTTC.

On this clone: A junction end diverges from the germline sequence, so it may reflect a read error. The CDR3 DNA is TGTGCCAGTAGCATCGCCACTACTGACCGGGCCCTTGTTTTC. As protein: CASSIATTDRALVF. The rearrangement links TRBV19 to TRBJ2-7; D is uncertain. The germline V gene has CDR1 LNHDA and CDR2 SQIVND (reference sequence). The CDR3 covers 14 residues.

This chain uses TRBV11-2 with TRBJ1-5; TRBD1 might be the D (5 bases). The CDR3 is 15 amino acids. CDR1 is SGHAT and CDR2 is FQNNGV in the germline V gene. The ends were cut back, 5 bases at V and 0 bases at J, with 11 bases in the middle. The CDR3 loop reads CASSQGPNSNQPQHF. CDR3 DNA sequence: TGTGCCAGCAGCCAGGGACCTAATAGCAATCAGCCCCAGCATTTT.

The chain couples TRBV10-3 to TRBJ2-3, with 11 bases matching TRBD1. Unmatched junction bases numbered 7, after V lost 2 bases and J lost 3 bases. The CDR3 runs to 17 residues. Germline CDR1 is ENHRY and CDR2 is SYGVKD. The CDR3 reads CAISERGQGGGTDTQYF. DNA of the CDR3: TGTGCCATCAGTGAGCGGGGACAGGGGGGTGGAACAGATACGCAGTATTTT.

This clone was picked up a small number of times. This chain uses TRBV23-1 with TRBJ1-1, with D tentatively TRBD1 (5 bases). TRBV23-1 is an open reading frame, and its role is uncertain. With 1 base removed from V and 14 bases from J, the gap between germline ends came to 14 bases. CDR3 size: 12 residues. DNA of the CDR3: TGCGCCAGCAGTCAATATAAGGAGGGGAGCTTCTTT. Amino acid sequence: CASSQYKEGSFF.

The chain carries TRBV6-5 and TRBJ1-2; D is possibly TRBD1 (6 bases). Germline lookup yields CDR1 MNHEY and CDR2 SVGAGI. V lost 4 bases to trimming and J lost 2 bases, with 8 bases between them. The CDR3 consists of 13 residues. CDR3 sequence reads: CASSFTGNYGYTF. As DNA, the CDR3 is TGTGCCAGCAGTTTCACAGGGAACTATGGCTACACCTTC.

The chain uses TRBV27 and TRBJ1-1; D perhaps matches TRBD1 (5 bases). The CDR3 runs 15 residues. From germline, CDR1 is MNHEY and CDR2 SMNVEV (reference sequence). V was cut by 5 bases and J by 6 bases, with 19 bases left in between. The DNA for the CDR3 is TGTGCCAGCAGTCTCCGGGTCCAGGGACTGCCTGAAGCTTTCTTT. Translated, it gives CASSLRVQGLPEAFF.

This clone has only a few counts. The chain recombines TRBV20-1 with TRBJ1-1; no clear D. V was trimmed by 6 bases and J by 6 bases, leaving 11 bases between them. Germline values: CDR1 DFQATT, CDR2 SNEGSKA (reference sequence). This CDR3 comprises 11 residues. This chain's CDR3 is CSAADAAEAFF. The DNA of the CDR3 is TGCAGTGCGGCCGACGCAGCTGAAGCTTTCTTT.

CDR3 region: CASSLLRGEAFF. DNA of the CDR3: TGTGCCAGCAGTTTACTGCGGGGAGAAGCTTTCTTT. The chain recombines TRBV28 with TRBJ1-1; unclear D gene. Germline lookup yields CDR1 MDHEN and CDR2 SYDVKM. V was cut by 2 bases and J by 8 bases, with 9 bases left in between. The CDR3 totals 12 residues. Supplemented by reference TRBV28 and TRBJ1-1, the full variable domain reads DVKVTQSSRYLVKRTGEKVFLECVQDMDHENMFWYRQDPGLGLRLIYFSYDVKMKEKGDIPEGYSVSREKKERFSLILESASTNQTSMYLCASSLLRGEAFFGQGTRLTVV.

This chain links TRBV5-3 with TRBJ2-1, with D perhaps TRBD2 (6 bases). TRBV5-3 is sorted into the ORF group, with uncertain function. Trimming left V 4 bases short and J 8 bases short, with 13 bases between. This CDR3 has 13 residues. CDR3 sequence (DNA): TGTGCCAGAAGCCACGACGGGGGACATGAGCAGTTCTTC. Translated: CARSHDGGHEQFF.

This clone is deemed medium-sized. The rearrangement uses TRBV2 and TRBJ2-2, with 10 bases that match TRBD2. The CDR3 contains 16 residues. Germline CDR1 is SNHLY and CDR2 is FYNNEI. V lost 5 bases to trimming and J lost 1 base; unmatched junction nucleotides: 4. CDR3 loop: CASSLSGGQNTGELFF. Written as DNA, the CDR3 is TGTGCCAGCAGTCTTAGCGGGGGGCAGAACACCGGGGAGCTGTTTTTT.

This clone was counted only a few times. This chain joins TRBV4-3 and TRBJ1-2; 10 bases are shared with TRBD1. The junction had 3 bases not matched to a gene; V was cut back by 1 base and J by 1 base. Germline V lookup: CDR1 LGHNA, CDR2 YSLEER. This CDR3 comprises 16 residues. The CDR3 DNA follows: TGCGCCAGCAGCCAAGGGACAGGGGGAAATAACTATGGCTACACCTTC. Its protein product is CASSQGTGGNNYGYTF.

The chain couples TRBV2 to TRBJ1-4, with D tentatively TRBD1 (6 bases). Trimming removed 5 bases at V and 8 bases at J, with 12 bases between. CDR1 is SNHLY and CDR2 is FYNNEI in the germline V gene. The length of the CDR3 is 13 residues. CDR3 amino acids: CASSTGLGEKLFF. DNA of the CDR3: TGTGCCAGCAGTACAGGGTTAGGAGAAAAACTGTTTTTT.

The chain couples TRBV7-2 to TRBJ1-1; 7 nucleotides agree with TRBD1. V gave up 5 bases and J gave up 1 base; unmatched junction bases: 1. Germline lookup yields CDR1 SGHTA and CDR2 FQGNSA. The CDR3 sequence is 13 residues long. CDR3 amino acids: CASSRDRNTEAFF. The CDR3 DNA sequence: TGTGCCAGCAGCCGGGACAGGAACACTGAAGCTTTCTTT.

The gene calls are TRBV29-1 and TRBJ1-2; D is uncertain. This CDR3 contains 13 residues. V was shortened by 1 base and J by 2 bases, with 8 bases between the two germline ends. The V gene's germline CDR1 is SQVTM and CDR2 ANQGSEA. This chain's CDR3 is CSVEGRANYGYTF. The DNA of the CDR3 is TGCAGCGTTGAAGGGCGGGCCAACTATGGCTACACCTTC.

The V and J genes are TRBV27 and TRBJ2-2, with D unclear. Germline CDR1 is MNHEY and CDR2 is SMNVEV (reference sequence). This CDR3 is 15 amino acids long. Trimming removed 3 bases from V and 0 bases from J, with 8 bases in between. This CDR3 is CASSFVLANTGELFF. The CDR3 coding sequence is TGTGCCAGCAGTTTCGTCCTAGCGAACACCGGGGAGCTGTTTTTT.

The chain is built from TRBV11-2 and TRBJ1-6, with TRBD1 matching over 8 bases. Germline V CDR1 and CDR2: SGHAT, FQNNGV. The CDR3 extends over 17 amino acids. The J segment lost 7 bases and the V segment lost 0 bases, leaving 8 bases of the junction unmatched. Here the CDR3 reads CASSLEDRVFRNSPLHF. Here the CDR3 DNA reads TGTGCCAGCAGCTTAGAGGACAGGGTTTTTCGGAATTCACCCCTCCACTTT.

V usage is TRBV29-1 and J usage is TRBJ2-2; the D is unclear. The V end lost 3 bases, the J end lost 3 bases, and 8 bases lay between the germline ends. The CDR3 length is 13 residues. Germline assignment: CDR1 SQVTM and CDR2 ANQGSEA. In DNA, the CDR3 is TGCAGCGTTGACGCGAGTTACACCGGGGAGCTGTTTTTT. Its translation: CSVDASYTGELFF.

The chain couples TRBV7-9 to TRBJ2-1; D unclear. Trimming took 2 bases from V and 4 from J, leaving 6 bases between them. Germline V gene lookup returns CDR1 SEHNR and CDR2 FQNEAQ (reference sequence). The CDR3 length is 13 residues. The CDR3 nucleotides read TGTGCCAGCAGCTTATGGTCTTACAATGAGCAGTTCTTC. This encodes CASSLWSYNEQFF.